A selection of T cell receptor beta chains follows, all from one sample in a study of cytomegalovirus exposure and HLA in healthy donors. The method was immunoSEQ multiplex PCR; TCRdb's version includes in-frame clones alone and lacks a portion of them. The sample consists of 120,000 to 150,000 clones, around 77% of them appearing once. Material for sequencing was PBMCs. The receptor source for this set is a woman aged 50 to 60 in good health and CMV-seronegative. Each CDR3 is given with its conserved first and last residue. A D gene is named only where the DNA matches it firmly. Not every row has a clone size; where given, it reads once, few, many or a size class.

CDR3nt,CDR3aa,abundance,j_gene,d_gene,v_gene
TGTGCCAGCAGCTTGGGGCCTGAGTACATTCAGTACTTC,CASSLGPEYIQYF,NA,TRBJ2-4,NA,TRBV7-6
TGTGCCAGCAGTCAGACGGGGGGGGAGTACAATGAGCAGTTCTTC,CASSQTGGEYNEQFF,once,TRBJ2-1,TRBD2,TRBV11-3
TGTGCCAGCAGTGCCGGGACTAGCGGGCCCACAGATACGCAGTATTTT,CASSAGTSGPTDTQYF,NA,TRBJ2-3,TRBD2,TRBV6-4
TGTGCCTGGATGGTATCGCGGGGTGAGCAGTTCTTC,CAWMVSRGEQFF,NA,TRBJ2-1,NA,TRBV30
TGTGCCAGCACCTTACAGGACACAAGCACAGATACGCAGTATTTT,CASTLQDTSTDTQYF,NA,TRBJ2-3,NA,TRBV6-6
TGTGCCAGTAGTGACCCCGGGACTAGCAGTTTCAATGAGCAGTTCTTC,CASSDPGTSSFNEQFF,NA,TRBJ2-1,TRBD2,TRBV19
TGTGCCAGCAGCTTTATCTGGAGCTCCTATAATTCACCCCTCCACTTT,CASSFIWSSYNSPLHF,NA,TRBJ1-6,NA,TRBV5-6
TGTGCCAGCAGCCAACACCCGGGGGTCCAGTACTTC,CASSQHPGVQYF,NA,TRBJ2-5,NA,TRBV16
TGTGCCAGCAGCTTCGGGGTCCGCGAGCAGTACTTC,CASSFGVREQYF,NA,TRBJ2-7,NA,TRBV5-4
TGTGCCAGCTCACTTCTAGGGGGCGAGGAAGCTTTCTTT,CASSLLGGEEAFF,NA,TRBJ1-1,TRBD1,TRBV18
TGTGCCAGCAGCCCGATGCCAGGGGTTAACTATGGCTACACCTTC,CASSPMPGVNYGYTF,NA,TRBJ1-2,NA,TRBV27